The following is a T cell receptor beta chain sequence with its context. The sample belongs to a study of blood T cell repertoires in COVID-19. Study information: From T cells, B-cell-depleted T cells, or PBMCs came the material, which was cDNA or gDNA.

TCRdb's copy holds only in-frame clones and misses some; the assay was immunoSEQ multiplex PCR. The table includes roughly 410,000 clones, around 92% detected once. This clonotype originated in a man in his forties with acute or convalescent COVID-19. The source material was peripheral blood.

Here the CDR3 reads CAWEQGAGEQYF. CDR3 bases: TGTGCCTGGGAACAGGGGGCGGGAGAGCAGTACTTC. The chain carries TRBV30 and TRBJ2-7; TRBD1 matches 9 bases. Trimming took 5 bases from V and 7 from J; bases not matched to a gene: 6. In germline, CDR1 is GTSNPN, CDR2 SVGIG (reference sequence). The CDR3 length is 12 residues.